The clone carrying this TCR beta chain was detected ten times or more. Trimming removed 6 bases at V and 5 bases at J, with 16 bases between. This CDR3 comprises 15 residues. CDR1 and CDR2 from the germline V gene are MDHEN and SYDVKM. The data were obtained in a study of Graves' ophthalmopathy and Graves' hyperthyroidism. Study background: Before any treatment, peripheral blood was taken at the initial diagnosis.

None of the included patients had other autoimmune diseases, uncontrolled infections, pregnancy or lactation, as these led to exclusion. RNA transcripts provided the template for amplifying TCR beta CDR3 regions. RT-PCR was first run with HTBI primers, then multiplex PCR in a second round. TCRdb re-called the multiplex PCR reads with MiXCR, one entry per CDR3 protein. Of about 400,000 distinct CDR3 sequences listed, around 20% were seen once; the top ten hold 1.6%. The TCR sequence derives from a woman in her late teens or twenties with Graves' ophthalmopathy. The specimen sequenced was peripheral blood. The chain joins TRBV28 to TRBJ2-2; possibly TRBD1 or TRBD2 for D (5 bases each). Written as DNA, the CDR3 is TGTGCCAGCAGCCTCCCCGGGACCCTTACCGGGGAGCTGTTTTTT. This sequence encodes CASSLPGTLTGELFF.